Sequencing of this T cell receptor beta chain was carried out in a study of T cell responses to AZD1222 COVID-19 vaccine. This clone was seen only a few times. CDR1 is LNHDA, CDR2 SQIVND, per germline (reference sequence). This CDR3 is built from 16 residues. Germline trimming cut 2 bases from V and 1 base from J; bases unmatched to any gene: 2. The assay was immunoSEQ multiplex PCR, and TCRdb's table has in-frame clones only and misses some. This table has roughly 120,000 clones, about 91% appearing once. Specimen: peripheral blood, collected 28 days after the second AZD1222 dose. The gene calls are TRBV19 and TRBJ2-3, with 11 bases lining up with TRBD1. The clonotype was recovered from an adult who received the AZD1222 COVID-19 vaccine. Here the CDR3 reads CASSIRTGGGTDTQYF. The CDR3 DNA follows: TGTGCCAGTAGTATAAGGACAGGGGGCGGCACAGATACGCAGTATTTT. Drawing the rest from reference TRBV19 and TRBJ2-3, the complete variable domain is DGGITQSPKYLFRKEGQNVTLSCEQNLNHDAMYWYRQDPGQGLRLIYYSQIVNDFQKGDIAEGYSVSREKKESFPLTVTSAQKNPTAFYLCASSIRTGGGTDTQYFGPGTRLTVL.